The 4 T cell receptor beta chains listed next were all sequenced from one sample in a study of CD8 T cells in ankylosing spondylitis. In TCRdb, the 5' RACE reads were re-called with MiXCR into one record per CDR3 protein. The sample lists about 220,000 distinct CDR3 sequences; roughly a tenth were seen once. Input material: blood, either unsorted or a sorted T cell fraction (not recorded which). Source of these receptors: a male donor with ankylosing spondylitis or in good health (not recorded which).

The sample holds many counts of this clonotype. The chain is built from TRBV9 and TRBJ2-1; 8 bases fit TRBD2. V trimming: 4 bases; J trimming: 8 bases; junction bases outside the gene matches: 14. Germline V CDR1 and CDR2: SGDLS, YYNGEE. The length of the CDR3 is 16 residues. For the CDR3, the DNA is TGTGCCAGCAGCTCGGAGCGGGGGACCTCCTGGGATGAGCAGTTCTTC. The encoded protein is CASSSERGTSWDEQFF.

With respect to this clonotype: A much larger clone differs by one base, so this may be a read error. CDR3 sequence: CSAVHPGGDYGYIF. The CDR3 nucleotides are TGCAGTGCTGTACACCCTGGGGGGGACTATGGCTACATCTTC. V gene TRBV20-1 combines with J gene TRBJ1-2; D might be TRBD1 (5 bases). Germline CDR1 reads DFQATT; CDR2 reads SNEGSKA (reference sequence). This CDR3 is 14 amino acids long.

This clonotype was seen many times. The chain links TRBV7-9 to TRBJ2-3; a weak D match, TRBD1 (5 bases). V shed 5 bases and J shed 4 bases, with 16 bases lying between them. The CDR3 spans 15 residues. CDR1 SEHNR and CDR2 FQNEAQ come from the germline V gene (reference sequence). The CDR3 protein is CASSSGAGKSDTQYF. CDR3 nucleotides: TGTGCCAGCAGCAGTGGGGCAGGGAAATCAGATACGCAGTATTTT. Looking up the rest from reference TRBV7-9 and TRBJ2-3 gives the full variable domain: DTGVSQNPRHKITKRGQNVTFRCDPISEHNRLYWYRQTLGQGPEFLTYFQNEAQLEKSRLLSDRFSAERPKGSFSTLEIQRTEQGDSAMYLCASSSGAGKSDTQYFGPGTRLTVL.

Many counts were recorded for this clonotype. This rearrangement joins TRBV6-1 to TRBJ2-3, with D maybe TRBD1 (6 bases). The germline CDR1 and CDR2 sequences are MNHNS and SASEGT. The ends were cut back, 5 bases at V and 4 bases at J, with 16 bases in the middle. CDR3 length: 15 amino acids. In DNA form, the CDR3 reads TGTGCCAGCAGTCCCCAGGGGTCGGGCCCAGATACGCAGTATTTT. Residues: CASSPQGSGPDTQYF.